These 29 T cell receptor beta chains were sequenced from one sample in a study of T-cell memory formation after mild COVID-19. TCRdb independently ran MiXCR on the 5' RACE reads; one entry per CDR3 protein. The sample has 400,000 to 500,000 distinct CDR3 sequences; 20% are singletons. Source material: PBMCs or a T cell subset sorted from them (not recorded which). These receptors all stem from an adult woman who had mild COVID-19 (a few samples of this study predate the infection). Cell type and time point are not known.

The CDR3 here is CSVVSSGNTIYF. Written as DNA, the CDR3 is TGCAGCGTTGTGAGTTCTGGAAACACCATATATTTT. This chain links TRBV29-1 with TRBJ1-3; D call uncertain. Germline V CDR1 and CDR2: SQVTM, ANQGSEA. The germline V and J ends were trimmed by 4 bases and 1 base, with 5 bases remaining between them. The CDR3 covers 12 residues. Complete variable domain (other parts from reference TRBV29-1 and TRBJ1-3): SAVISQKPSRDICQRGTSLTIQCQVDSQVTMMFWYRQQPGQSLTLIATANQGSEATYESGFVIDKFPISRPNLTFSTLTVSNMSPEDSSIYLCSVVSSGNTIYFGEGSWLTVV.

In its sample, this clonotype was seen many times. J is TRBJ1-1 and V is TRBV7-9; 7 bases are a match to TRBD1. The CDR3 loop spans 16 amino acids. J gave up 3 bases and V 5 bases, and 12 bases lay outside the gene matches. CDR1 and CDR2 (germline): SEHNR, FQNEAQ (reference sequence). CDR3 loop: CASSPSPGGTDTEAFF. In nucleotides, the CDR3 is TGTGCCAGCAGCCCCTCGCCTGGGGGGACAGACACTGAAGCTTTCTTT.

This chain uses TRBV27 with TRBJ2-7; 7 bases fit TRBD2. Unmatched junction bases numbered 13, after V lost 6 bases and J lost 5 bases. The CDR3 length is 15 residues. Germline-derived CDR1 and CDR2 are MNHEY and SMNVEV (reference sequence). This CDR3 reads CASRLSGTTLNEQYF. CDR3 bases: TGTGCCAGCAGACTATCCGGGACTACACTTAACGAGCAGTACTTC.

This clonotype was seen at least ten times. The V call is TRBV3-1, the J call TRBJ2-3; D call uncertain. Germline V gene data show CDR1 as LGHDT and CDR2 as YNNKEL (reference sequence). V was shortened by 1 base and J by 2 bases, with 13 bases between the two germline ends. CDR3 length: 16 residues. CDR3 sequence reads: CASSQAKGTTTDTQYF. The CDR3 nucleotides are TGTGCCAGCAGCCAAGCCAAGGGAACCACCACAGATACGCAGTATTTT.

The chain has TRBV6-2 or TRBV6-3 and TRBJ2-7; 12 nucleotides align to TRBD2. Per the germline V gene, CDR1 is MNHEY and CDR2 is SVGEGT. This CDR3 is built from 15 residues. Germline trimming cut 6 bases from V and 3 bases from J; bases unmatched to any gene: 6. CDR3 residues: CASRASGRAVYEQYF. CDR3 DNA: TGTGCCAGCAGAGCTAGCGGGAGGGCCGTCTACGAGCAGTACTTC.

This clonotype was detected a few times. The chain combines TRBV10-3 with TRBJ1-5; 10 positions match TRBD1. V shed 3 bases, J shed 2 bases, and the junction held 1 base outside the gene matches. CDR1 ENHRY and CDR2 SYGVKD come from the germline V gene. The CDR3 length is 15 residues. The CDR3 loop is CAISDGQGGNQPQHF. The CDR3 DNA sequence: TGTGCCATCAGTGACGGACAGGGGGGCAATCAGCCCCAGCATTTT.

The DNA of the CDR3 is TGTGCCAGCAGTGACACCCCGGACGGGAACACTGAAGCTTTCTTT. It yields the protein CASSDTPDGNTEAFF. The chain joins TRBV6-4 to TRBJ1-1, with D hard to call. Germline V gives CDR1 MRHNA, CDR2 SNTAGT. The CDR3 runs 15 residues. V shed 2 bases and J shed 1 base, with 11 bases lying between them.

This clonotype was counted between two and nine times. CDR3 nucleotide sequence: TGCGCCAGCAGCCATCCAGGACAGGTGGGTTTTGTGGCTGAAGCTTTCTTT. Amino acid sequence: CASSHPGQVGFVAEAFF. V is TRBV4-1 and J is TRBJ1-1; TRBD1 agrees at 7 bases. Unmatched junction bases numbered 16, after V lost 3 bases and J lost 6 bases. From germline, CDR1 is MGHRA and CDR2 YSYEKL. This CDR3 has 17 amino acids.

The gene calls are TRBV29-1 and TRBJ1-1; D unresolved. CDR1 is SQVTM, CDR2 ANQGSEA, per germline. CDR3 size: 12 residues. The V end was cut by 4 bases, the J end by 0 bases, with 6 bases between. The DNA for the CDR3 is TGCAGCGTTGGAGCTATGAACACTGAAGCTTTCTTT. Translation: CSVGAMNTEAFF.

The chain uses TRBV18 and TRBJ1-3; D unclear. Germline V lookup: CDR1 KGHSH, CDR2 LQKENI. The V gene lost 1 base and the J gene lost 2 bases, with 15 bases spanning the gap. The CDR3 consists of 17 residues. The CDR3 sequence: CASSPLPRSSTGNTIYF. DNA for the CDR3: TGTGCCAGCTCACCACTCCCCCGAAGCAGCACTGGAAACACCATATATTTT.

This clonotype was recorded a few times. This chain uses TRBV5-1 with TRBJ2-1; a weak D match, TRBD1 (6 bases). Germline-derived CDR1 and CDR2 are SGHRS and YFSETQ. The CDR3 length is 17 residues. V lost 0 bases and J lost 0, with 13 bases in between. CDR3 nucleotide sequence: TGCGCCAGCAGCTTGGTTGGGGGCCTTAGCTCCTACAATGAGCAGTTCTTC. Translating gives CASSLVGGLSSYNEQFF.

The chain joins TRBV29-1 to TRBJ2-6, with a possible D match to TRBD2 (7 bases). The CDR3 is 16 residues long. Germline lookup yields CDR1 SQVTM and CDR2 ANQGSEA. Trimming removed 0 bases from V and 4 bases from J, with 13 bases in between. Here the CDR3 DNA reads TGCAGCGTTGAAGATCTGCGGGGGCTCGGGGCCAACGTCCTGACTTTC. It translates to CSVEDLRGLGANVLTF. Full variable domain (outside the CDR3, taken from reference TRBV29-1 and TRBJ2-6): SAVISQKPSRDICQRGTSLTIQCQVDSQVTMMFWYRQQPGQSLTLIATANQGSEATYESGFVIDKFPISRPNLTFSTLTVSNMSPEDSSIYLCSVEDLRGLGANVLTFGAGSRLTVL.

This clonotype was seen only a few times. The CDR3 reads CASSEDRGGTEAFF. The CDR3 bases are TGTGCCAGCAGTGAGGACAGGGGGGGCACTGAAGCTTTCTTT. The V gene is TRBV2, the J gene TRBJ1-1, with TRBD1 matching 10 bases. Losses at the gene ends were 3 bases for V and 4 bases for J; bases not matched to a gene: 2. Germline V lookup: CDR1 SNHLY, CDR2 FYNNEI. This CDR3 region has 14 residues.

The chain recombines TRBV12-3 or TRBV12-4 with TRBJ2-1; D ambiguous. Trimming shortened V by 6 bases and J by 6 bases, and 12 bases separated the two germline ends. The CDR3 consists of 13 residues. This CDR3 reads CASSLGPRNEQFF. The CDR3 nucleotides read TGTGCCAGCAGCCTTGGACCGCGCAATGAGCAGTTCTTC.

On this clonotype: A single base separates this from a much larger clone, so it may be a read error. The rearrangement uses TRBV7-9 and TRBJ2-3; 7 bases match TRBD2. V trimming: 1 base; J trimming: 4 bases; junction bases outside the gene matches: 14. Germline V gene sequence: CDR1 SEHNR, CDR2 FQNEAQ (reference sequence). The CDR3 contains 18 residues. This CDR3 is CASSLDGLRAGFADTQYF. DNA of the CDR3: TGTGCCAGCAGCTTAGATGGGCTTCGAGCGGGATTCGCAGATACGCAGTATTTT.

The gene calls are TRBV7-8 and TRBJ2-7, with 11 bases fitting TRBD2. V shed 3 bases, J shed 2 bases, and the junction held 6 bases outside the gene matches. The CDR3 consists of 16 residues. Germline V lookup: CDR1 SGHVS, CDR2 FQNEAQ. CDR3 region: CASSFATSGGPYEQYF. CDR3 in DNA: TGTGCCAGCAGCTTCGCTACTAGCGGGGGACCCTACGAGCAGTACTTC.

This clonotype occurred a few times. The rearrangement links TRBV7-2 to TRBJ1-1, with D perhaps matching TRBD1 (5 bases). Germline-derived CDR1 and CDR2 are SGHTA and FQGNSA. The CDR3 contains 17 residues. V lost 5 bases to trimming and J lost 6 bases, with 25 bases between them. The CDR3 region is CASSPSPTVPRAPEAFF. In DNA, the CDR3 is TGTGCCAGCAGCCCCTCCCCAACTGTACCCAGGGCGCCTGAAGCTTTCTTT.

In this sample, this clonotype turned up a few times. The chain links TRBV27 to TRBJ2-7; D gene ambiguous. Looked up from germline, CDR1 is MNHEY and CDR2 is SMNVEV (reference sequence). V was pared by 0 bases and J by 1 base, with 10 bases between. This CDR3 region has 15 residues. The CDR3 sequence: CASSLSKGLSYEQYF. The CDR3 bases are TGTGCCAGCAGTTTATCGAAAGGGTTATCCTACGAGCAGTACTTC.

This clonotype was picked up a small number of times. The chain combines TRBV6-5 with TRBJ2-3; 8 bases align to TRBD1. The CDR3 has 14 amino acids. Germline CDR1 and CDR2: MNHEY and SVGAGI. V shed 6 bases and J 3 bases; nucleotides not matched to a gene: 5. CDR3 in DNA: TGTGCCAGCAGCAGGACAGGGCCTACAGATACGCAGTATTTT. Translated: CASSRTGPTDTQYF.

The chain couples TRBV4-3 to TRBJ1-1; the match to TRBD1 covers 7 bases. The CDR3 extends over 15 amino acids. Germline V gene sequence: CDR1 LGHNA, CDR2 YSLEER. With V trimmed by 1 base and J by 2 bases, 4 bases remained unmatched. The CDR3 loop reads CASSQADRDNTEAFF. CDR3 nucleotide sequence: TGCGCCAGCAGCCAAGCCGACAGGGATAACACTGAAGCTTTCTTT.

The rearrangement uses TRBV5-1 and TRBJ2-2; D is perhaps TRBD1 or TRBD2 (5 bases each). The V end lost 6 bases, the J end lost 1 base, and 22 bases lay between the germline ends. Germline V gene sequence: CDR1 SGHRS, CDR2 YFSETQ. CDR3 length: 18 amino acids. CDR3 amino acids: CASNHLPGPGMNTGELFF. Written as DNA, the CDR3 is TGCGCCAGCAACCACCTCCCGGGGCCAGGGATGAACACCGGGGAGCTGTTTTTT.

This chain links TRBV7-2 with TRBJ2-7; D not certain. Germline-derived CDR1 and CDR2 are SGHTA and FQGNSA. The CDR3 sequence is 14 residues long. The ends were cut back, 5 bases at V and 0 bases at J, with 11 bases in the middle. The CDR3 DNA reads TGTGCCAGCAGCACGAAAAGCGCCTCCTACGAGCAGTACTTC. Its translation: CASSTKSASYEQYF.

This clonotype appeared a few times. CDR3 nucleotides: TGTGCCAGCAGCCAGGCCGGGACAGGGGTCAATGAGCAGTTCTTC. As protein: CASSQAGTGVNEQFF. The chain employs TRBV4-2 and TRBJ2-1; 10 nucleotides agree with TRBD1. The CDR3 has 15 amino acids. The germline gives CDR1 LGHNA, CDR2 YNFKEQ. The trim removed 3 bases at V and 6 bases at J, leaving 5 bases unmatched.

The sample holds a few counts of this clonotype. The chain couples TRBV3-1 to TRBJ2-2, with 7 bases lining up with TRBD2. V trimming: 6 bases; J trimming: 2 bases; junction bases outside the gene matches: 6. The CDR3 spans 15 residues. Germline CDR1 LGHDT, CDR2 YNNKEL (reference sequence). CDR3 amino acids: CASSFGTTNTGELFF. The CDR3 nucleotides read TGTGCCAGCAGTTTCGGGACTACTAACACCGGGGAGCTGTTTTTT. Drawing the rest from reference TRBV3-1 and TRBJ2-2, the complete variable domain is DTAVSQTPKYLVTQMGNDKSIKCEQNLGHDTMYWYKQDSKKFLKIMFSYNNKELIINETVPNRFSPKSPDKAHLNLHINSLELGDSAVYFCASSFGTTNTGELFFGEGSRLTVL.

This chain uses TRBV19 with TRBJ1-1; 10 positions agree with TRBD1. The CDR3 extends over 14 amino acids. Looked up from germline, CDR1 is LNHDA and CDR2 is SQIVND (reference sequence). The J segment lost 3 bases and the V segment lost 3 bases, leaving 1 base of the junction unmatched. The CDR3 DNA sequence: TGTGCCAGTAGTATGGGACAGGGGCACACTGAAGCTTTCTTT. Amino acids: CASSMGQGHTEAFF. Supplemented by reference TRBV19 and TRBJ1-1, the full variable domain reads DGGITQSPKYLFRKEGQNVTLSCEQNLNHDAMYWYRQDPGQGLRLIYYSQIVNDFQKGDIAEGYSVSREKKESFPLTVTSAQKNPTAFYLCASSMGQGHTEAFFGQGTRLTVV.

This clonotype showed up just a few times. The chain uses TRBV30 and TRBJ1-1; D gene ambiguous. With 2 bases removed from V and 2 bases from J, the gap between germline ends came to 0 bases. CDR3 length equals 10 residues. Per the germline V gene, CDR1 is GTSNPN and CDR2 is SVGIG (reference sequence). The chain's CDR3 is CAWSNTEAFF. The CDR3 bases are TGTGCCTGGAGTAACACTGAAGCTTTCTTT.

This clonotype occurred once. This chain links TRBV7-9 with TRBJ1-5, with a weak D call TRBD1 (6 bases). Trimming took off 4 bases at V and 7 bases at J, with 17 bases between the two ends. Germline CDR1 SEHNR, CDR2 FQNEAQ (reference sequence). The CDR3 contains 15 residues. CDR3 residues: CASSSVQGPRQPQHF. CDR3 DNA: TGTGCCAGCAGCTCTGTGCAGGGGCCGCGGCAGCCCCAGCATTTT.

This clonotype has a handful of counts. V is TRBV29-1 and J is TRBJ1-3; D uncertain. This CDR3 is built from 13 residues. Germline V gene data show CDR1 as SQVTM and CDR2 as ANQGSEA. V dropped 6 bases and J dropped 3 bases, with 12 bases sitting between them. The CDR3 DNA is TGCAGCGTGGGAGGGTACAATGGAAACACCATATATTTT. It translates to CSVGGYNGNTIYF.

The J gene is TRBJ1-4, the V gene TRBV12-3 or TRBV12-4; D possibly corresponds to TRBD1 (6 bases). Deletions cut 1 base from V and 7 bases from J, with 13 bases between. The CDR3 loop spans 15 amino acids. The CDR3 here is CASSLGVGQSEKLFF. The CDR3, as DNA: TGTGCCAGCAGTTTAGGGGTGGGACAATCTGAAAAACTGTTTTTT.